What follows describes a single T cell receptor (beta chain). This sample is drawn from a study of the immune and genomic landscape of osteosarcoma. Overall study: Median age at diagnosis was 27 years, range roughly 5-85. Localized disease at presentation in 70% to 80%; approximately 58% were male.

The ends were cut back, 2 bases at V and 4 bases at J, with 17 bases in the middle. This CDR3 region has 16 residues. CDR1 and CDR2 from the germline V gene are PRHDT and FYEKMQ (reference sequence). Assay used: immunoSEQ multiplex PCR; TCRdb lists only in-frame clones, some missing. This sample has about 10,000 clones, with around two thirds found just once. Primary, local recurrence and metastasis osteosarcoma tumors were taken after treatment from poor-prognosis patients. The clonotype was recovered from a human donor with osteosarcoma. The V and J genes are TRBV13 and TRBJ1-2; no clear D gene. Sequenced: osteosarcoma tumor tissue from the lung. The CDR3 sequence: CASSLKYSGVAYGYTF. In nucleotides, the CDR3 is TGTGCCAGCAGCTTAAAATATAGCGGGGTTGCCTATGGCTACACCTTC.